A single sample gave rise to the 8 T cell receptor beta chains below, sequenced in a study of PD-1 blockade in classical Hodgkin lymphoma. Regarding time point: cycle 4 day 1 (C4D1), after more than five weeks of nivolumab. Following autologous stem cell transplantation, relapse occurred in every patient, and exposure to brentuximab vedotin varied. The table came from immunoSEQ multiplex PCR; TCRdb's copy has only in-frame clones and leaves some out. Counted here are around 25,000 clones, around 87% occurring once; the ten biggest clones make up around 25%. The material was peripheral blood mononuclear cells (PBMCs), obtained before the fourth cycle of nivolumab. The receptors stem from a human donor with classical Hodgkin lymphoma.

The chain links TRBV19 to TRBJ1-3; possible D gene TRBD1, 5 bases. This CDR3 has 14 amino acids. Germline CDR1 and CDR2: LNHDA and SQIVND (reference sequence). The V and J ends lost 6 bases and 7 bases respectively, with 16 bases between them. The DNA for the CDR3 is TGTGCCAGTAGCCCAGCAGGGAATCGGAACACCATATATTTT. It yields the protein CASSPAGNRNTIYF.

The chain's CDR3 is CAISEPLHGTSGGGTDTQYF. The CDR3 nucleotides are TGTGCCATCAGTGAGCCTTTACATGGGACTAGCGGGGGAGGCACAGATACGCAGTATTTT. The gene calls are TRBV10-3 and TRBJ2-3, with 14 bases identical to TRBD2. The CDR3 totals 20 residues. The V and J ends lost 2 bases and 1 base, in that order; junction bases with no gene match: 11. Germline-derived CDR1 and CDR2 are ENHRY and SYGVKD.

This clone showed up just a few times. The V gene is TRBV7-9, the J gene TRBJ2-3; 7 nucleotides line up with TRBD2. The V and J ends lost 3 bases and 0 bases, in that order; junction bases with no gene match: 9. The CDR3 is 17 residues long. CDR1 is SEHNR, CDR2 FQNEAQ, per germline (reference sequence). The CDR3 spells CASSFPYAGASTDTQYF. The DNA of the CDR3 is TGTGCCAGCAGCTTCCCCTACGCGGGAGCAAGCACAGATACGCAGTATTTT. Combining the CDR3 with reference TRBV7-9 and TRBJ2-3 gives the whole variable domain DTGVSQNPRHKITKRGQNVTFRCDPISEHNRLYWYRQTLGQGPEFLTYFQNEAQLEKSRLLSDRFSAERPKGSFSTLEIQRTEQGDSAMYLCASSFPYAGASTDTQYFGPGTRLTVL.

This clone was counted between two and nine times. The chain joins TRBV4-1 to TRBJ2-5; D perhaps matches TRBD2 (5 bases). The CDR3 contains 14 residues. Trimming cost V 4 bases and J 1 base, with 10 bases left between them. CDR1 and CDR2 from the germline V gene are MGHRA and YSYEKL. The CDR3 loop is CASSPRLLQETQYF. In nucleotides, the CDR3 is TGCGCCAGCAGCCCCCGACTACTCCAAGAGACCCAGTACTTC.

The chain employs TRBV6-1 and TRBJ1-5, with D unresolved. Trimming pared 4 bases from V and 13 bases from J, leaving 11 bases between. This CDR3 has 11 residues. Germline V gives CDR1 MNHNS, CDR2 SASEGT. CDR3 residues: CASSVSLPQHF. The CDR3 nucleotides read TGTGCCAGCAGTGTTAGTTTACCGCAGCATTTT.

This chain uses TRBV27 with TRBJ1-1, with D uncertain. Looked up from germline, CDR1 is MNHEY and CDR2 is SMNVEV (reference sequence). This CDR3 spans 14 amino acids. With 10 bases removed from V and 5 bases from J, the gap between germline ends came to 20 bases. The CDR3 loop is CATSIRGGITEAFF. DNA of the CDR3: TGTGCCACCTCCATCCGGGGAGGGATAACTGAAGCTTTCTTT.

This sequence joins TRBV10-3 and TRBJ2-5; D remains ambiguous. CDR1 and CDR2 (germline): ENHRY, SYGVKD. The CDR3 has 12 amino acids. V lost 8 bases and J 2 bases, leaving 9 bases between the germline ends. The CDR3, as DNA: TGTGCCATCGCTGAATGGCAAGAGACCCAGTACTTC. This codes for CAIAEWQETQYF.

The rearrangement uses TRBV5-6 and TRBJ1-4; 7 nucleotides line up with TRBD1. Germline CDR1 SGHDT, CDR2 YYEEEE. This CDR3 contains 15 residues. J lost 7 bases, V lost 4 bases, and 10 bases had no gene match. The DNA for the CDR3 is TGTGCCAGCAGCAATACAGGGGCCCCTTTTGAAAAACTGTTTTTT. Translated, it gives CASSNTGAPFEKLFF.